This T cell receptor beta chain stems from a study of blood T cell repertoires in COVID-19. Source study methods: Quantification of nucleated cells was approximated via reference gene primer amplification. Method: immunoSEQ multiplex PCR; TCRdb's copy keeps in-frame clones and lacks some. V and J calls and clone size are as listed in that table; D and trimming were resolved from the DNA. The data contain 350,000 to 400,000 clones, roughly 90% of them singletons. CDR1 and CDR2 (germline): MNHEY, SVGAGI. The V gene end was trimmed by 2 bases and the J gene end by 5 bases; junction bases not matched to a gene: 5. The CDR3 has 16 amino acids.

The clonotype originates from a young woman who had recovered from COVID-19. The chain employs TRBV6-5 and TRBJ1-6, with 8 bases matching TRBD1. Input material: PBMCs or T cells enriched from blood (not recorded which). CDR3 sequence (DNA): TGTGCCAGCAGTTACACATCGGGACAGGATAATTCACCCCTCCACTTT. As protein: CASSYTSGQDNSPLHF.